The sequence of this T cell receptor beta chain was determined in a study of type 1 regulatory T cells. Looking at the study overall: T-allo10 is an in vitro-generated, Tr1-enriched CD4 T cell product specific for alloantigen.

One entry per CDR3 protein results from TCRdb running MiXCR on the reads. Of 55,000 to 65,000 distinct CDR3 sequences listed, over 50% are singletons. A few counts support this clonotype. Its antigen is unidentified. CDR1 and CDR2 (germline): SNHLY, FYNNEI. CDR3 length: 15 residues. The V gene lost 6 bases and the J gene lost 3 bases, with 15 bases spanning the gap. Study-level points and caveats: Type 1 regulatory T cells had a more restricted TCR repertoire than non-type 1 regulatory T cells.

The J gene is TRBJ1-5, the V gene TRBV2; maybe TRBD1 (5 bases). The receptor comes from a human donor in good health. The sequenced sample was cultured non-Tr1 T cells, either the whole culture or a sorted T cell fraction (not recorded which). In DNA, the CDR3 is TGTGCCAGCAGAAAAGTAGGGGTGAACAATCAGCCCCAGCATTTT. Protein sequence: CASRKVGVNNQPQHF.